One and the same sample provided the 10 T cell receptor beta chains below, sequenced in a study of beta chain features in type 1 diabetes. Study-wide findings and caveats: TCRB CDR3s from Type 1 diabetes patients were moderately but significantly shorter in all four CD4+ subsets.

Since all of the isolated RNA was reverse transcribed, expressed TCRB transcripts were what got sequenced. TCRdb keeps only in-frame clones here, not all; method: immunoSEQ multiplex PCR. Of about 650,000 clones in the sample, 9.5% to 15% were seen once. Their target antigens are unknown. The source material was naive CD4+ T cells from blood. The receptor set was obtained from a man younger than 45 with type 1 diabetes.

The CDR3: CASSPRTGGYGYTF. CDR3 bases: TGTGCCAGCAGCCCCCGGACAGGGGGCTATGGCTACACCTTC. The J gene is TRBJ1-2, the V gene TRBV14, with 10 bases that match TRBD1. Germline V gene lookup returns CDR1 SGHDN and CDR2 FVKESK. This CDR3 has 14 residues. V gave up 4 bases and J gave up 4 bases; unmatched junction bases: 3.

This clone was counted a few times. This chain uses TRBV7-9 with TRBJ2-5, with TRBD2 identical over 12 bases. Looked up from germline, CDR1 is SEHNR and CDR2 is FQNEAQ (reference sequence). The CDR3 totals 16 residues. V shed 6 bases, J shed 1 base, and the junction held 6 bases outside the gene matches. The CDR3 sequence: CASSYRTSGAQETQYF. CDR3 nucleotides: TGTGCCAGCAGTTATAGGACTAGCGGGGCCCAAGAGACCCAGTACTTC.

The chain employs TRBV9 and TRBJ1-1, with D possibly TRBD1 on 6 matching bases. This CDR3 comprises 15 residues. CDR1 SGDLS and CDR2 YYNGEE come from the germline V gene. The ends were cut back, 3 bases at V and 2 bases at J, with 14 bases in the middle. The CDR3: CASSANEGGNTEAFF. The CDR3 DNA follows: TGTGCCAGCAGCGCGAACGAAGGGGGTAACACTGAAGCTTTCTTT.

This clone was found a few times. The V call is TRBV2, the J call TRBJ1-2, with a possible D match to TRBD1 (5 bases). V lost 3 bases, J lost 1 base, and 9 bases lay in between. CDR1 and CDR2 from the germline V gene are SNHLY and FYNNEI. CDR3 size: 14 residues. In DNA, the CDR3 is TGTGCCAGCAGTGAGGGGGGAGGTAACTATGGCTACACCTTC. Translating gives CASSEGGGNYGYTF.

The table lists this clone with a few counts. J is TRBJ2-3 and V is TRBV5-6; D is perhaps TRBD2 (5 bases). In germline, CDR1 is SGHDT, CDR2 YYEEEE. The CDR3 extends over 14 amino acids. Trimming left V 3 bases short and J 3 bases short, with 11 bases between. CDR3 amino acids: CASSSERTTDTQYF. For the CDR3, the DNA is TGTGCCAGCAGCTCGGAGCGGACGACAGATACGCAGTATTTT.

The chain couples TRBV19 to TRBJ1-1; D is perhaps TRBD1 (5 bases). The CDR3 contains 15 residues. Germline CDR1 is LNHDA and CDR2 is SQIVND (reference sequence). Trimming removed 6 bases at V and 0 bases at J, with 14 bases between. The CDR3 DNA is TGTGCCAGTAGGCCTGAAGGGGCGATGAACACTGAAGCTTTCTTT. Translating it yields CASRPEGAMNTEAFF.

V usage is TRBV9 and J usage is TRBJ2-1, with TRBD2 matching 10 bases. The J segment lost 4 bases and the V segment lost 3 bases, leaving 4 bases of the junction unmatched. Germline values: CDR1 SGDLS, CDR2 YYNGEE. The CDR3 is 15 residues long. The CDR3 here is CASSAALAGYNEQFF. The CDR3 DNA reads TGTGCCAGCAGCGCGGCACTAGCGGGGTACAATGAGCAGTTCTTC.

The chain links TRBV6-1 to TRBJ2-5; no clear D. The V and J ends lost 7 bases and 5 bases respectively, with 17 bases between them. Germline values: CDR1 MNHNS, CDR2 SASEGT. The CDR3 length is 14 residues. CDR3 region: CASKWAGLWETQYF. CDR3 in DNA: TGTGCCAGCAAGTGGGCCGGTCTTTGGGAGACCCAGTACTTC.

CDR3 region: CASSPRTSGETQYF. The CDR3 DNA is TGTGCCAGCAGCCCTAGAACTAGCGGAGAGACCCAGTACTTC. V gene TRBV5-6 combines with J gene TRBJ2-5, with 8 positions matching TRBD2. The V and J ends lost 4 bases and 4 bases, in that order; junction bases with no gene match: 6. Germline loops: CDR1 SGHDT, CDR2 YYEEEE. The CDR3 has 14 amino acids.

The J gene is TRBJ1-2, the V gene TRBV4-2; 9 bases are shared with TRBD1. Germline loops: CDR1 LGHNA, CDR2 YNFKEQ. The V segment lost 3 bases and the J segment 6 bases; nucleotides outside the gene matches: 14. This CDR3 has 17 amino acids. Written as DNA, the CDR3 is TGTGCCAGCAGCCACCCAATTTATCGGACAGGGGAAGATGGCTACACCTTC. Translated, it gives CASSHPIYRTGEDGYTF.